The 22 T cell receptor beta chains presented below share a single source sample, sequenced in a study of PD-L1 blockade in urothelial cancer. Time point reported: pretreatment peripheral blood. The table came from immunoSEQ multiplex PCR; TCRdb's copy has only in-frame clones and leaves some out. The top ten hold around 5.4% of the sample, which has roughly 63,000 clones, 75% to 85% seen once. Sequenced material: PBMCs, taken around atezolizumab (anti-PD-L1) treatment. The receptors originated from a man aged 65-85 years with urothelial cancer.

This rearrangement joins TRBV27 to TRBJ2-7; a weak D match, TRBD2 (6 bases). The CDR3 extends over 13 amino acids. V was trimmed by 6 bases and J by 5 bases, leaving 14 bases between them. The germline V gene encodes CDR1 MNHEY and CDR2 SMNVEV (reference sequence). The CDR3 sequence: CASSPTGVHEQYF. As DNA, the CDR3 is TGTGCCAGCAGCCCCACGGGAGTCCACGAGCAGTACTTC.

The chain joins TRBV29-1 to TRBJ1-3, with TRBD1 as a possible D gene (5 bases). CDR1 and CDR2 from the germline V gene are SQVTM and ANQGSEA. Trimming left V 4 bases short and J 0 bases short, with 16 bases between. The CDR3 sequence is 16 residues long. The CDR3: CSVGGPGEHSGNTIYF. The CDR3 bases are TGCAGCGTTGGAGGGCCGGGGGAGCACTCTGGAAACACCATATATTTT.

The J gene is TRBJ2-5, the V gene TRBV11-2, with 8 bases fitting TRBD2. This CDR3 has 16 residues. V gave up 1 base and J gave up 5 bases; unmatched junction bases: 9. Per germline, CDR1 SGHAT and CDR2 FQNNGV. In DNA, the CDR3 is TGTGCCAGCAGCTTAGGTAGCGGGGAAGGGCATGAGACCCAGTACTTC. Translated: CASSLGSGEGHETQYF.

The chain combines TRBV18 with TRBJ2-7; maybe TRBD1 (6 bases). Per germline, CDR1 KGHSH and CDR2 LQKENI. Trimming shortened V by 6 bases and J by 3 bases, and 18 bases separated the two germline ends. The length of the CDR3 is 15 residues. The CDR3 DNA follows: TGTGCCAGCTCTAAAATCGAGGGGGAGCACTACGAGCAGTACTTC. It codes for CASSKIEGEHYEQYF. Together with reference TRBV18 and TRBJ2-7, the CDR3 gives the full variable domain: NAGVMQNPRHLVRRRGQEARLRCSPMKGHSHVYWYRQLPEEGLKFMVYLQKENIIDESGMPKERFSAEFPKEGPSILRIQQVVRGDSAAYFCASSKIEGEHYEQYFGPGTRLTVT.

This clone was counted only a few times. This chain links TRBV19 with TRBJ1-2; D gene ambiguous. Trimming shortened V by 4 bases and J by 3 bases, and 12 bases separated the two germline ends. Per the germline V gene, CDR1 is LNHDA and CDR2 is SQIVND (reference sequence). The CDR3 is 14 residues long. CDR3 residues: CASSTAVTDYGYTF. The DNA of the CDR3 is TGTGCCAGTAGTACGGCCGTCACAGACTATGGCTACACCTTC.

The CDR3 loop is CASSALGAGSNYGYTF. The DNA for the CDR3 is TGTGCCAGCAGTGCCCTCGGGGCGGGATCTAACTATGGCTACACCTTC. This chain connects TRBV6-1 to TRBJ1-2; D might be TRBD1 (5 bases). The length of the CDR3 is 16 residues. The V end lost 4 bases, the J end lost 0 bases, and 15 bases lay between the germline ends. The germline V gene has CDR1 MNHNS and CDR2 SASEGT.

The sample holds one count of this clone. The J gene is TRBJ2-5, the V gene TRBV28; maybe TRBD2 (6 bases). This CDR3 has 13 residues. Trimming left V 6 bases short and J 1 base short, with 9 bases between. Germline CDR1 reads MDHEN; CDR2 reads SYDVKM. The chain's CDR3 is CASRRDAQETQYF. In nucleotides, the CDR3 is TGTGCCAGCAGGCGGGACGCCCAAGAGACCCAGTACTTC.

The CDR3 DNA reads TGTGCCAGTAGGGACAGCAGCACAGATACGCAGTATTTT. It translates to CASRDSSTDTQYF. The V gene is TRBV19, the J gene TRBJ2-3; weak D call: TRBD1 (6 bases). The CDR3 extends over 13 amino acids. Germline V gene lookup returns CDR1 LNHDA and CDR2 SQIVND (reference sequence). The V end was cut by 6 bases, the J end by 0 bases, with 7 bases between.

The chain couples TRBV27 to TRBJ2-1, with 12 bases fitting TRBD1. The CDR3 runs to 16 residues. In germline, CDR1 is MNHEY, CDR2 SMNVEV (reference sequence). V was pared by 2 bases and J by 6 bases, with 5 bases of the junction left unmatched. This CDR3 is CASSLRGTGGINEQFF. For the CDR3, the DNA is TGTGCCAGCAGTTTACGTGGGACAGGGGGCATCAATGAGCAGTTCTTC.

Many counts were recorded for this clone. The CDR3 sequence: CASSLDANTKNIQYF. CDR3 sequence (DNA): TGTGCCAGCAGCTTAGACGCTAATACCAAAAACATTCAGTACTTC. The chain employs TRBV11-1 and TRBJ2-4, with D uncertain. The V end was cut by 1 base, the J end by 2 bases, with 9 bases between. CDR1 SGHAT and CDR2 FQDESV come from the germline V gene (reference sequence). The CDR3 totals 15 residues.

This sequence joins TRBV11-2 and TRBJ2-7, with 10 nucleotides matching TRBD2. The V and J ends lost 4 bases and 0 bases, in that order; junction bases with no gene match: 3. The CDR3 sequence is 15 residues long. Germline CDR1 is SGHAT and CDR2 is FQNNGV. Here the CDR3 DNA reads TGTGCCAGCAGCTCAATAGCGGGGGGCTCCTACGAGCAGTACTTC. Translation: CASSSIAGGSYEQYF. The whole variable domain, remainder taken from reference TRBV11-2 and TRBJ2-7, is EAGVAQSPRYKIIEKRQSVAFWCNPISGHATLYWYQQILGQGPKLLIQFQNNGVVDDSQLPKDRFSAERLKGVDSTLKIQPAKLEDSAVYLCASSSIAGGSYEQYFGPGTRLTVT.

The rearrangement links TRBV4-1 to TRBJ2-1, with D unclear. Germline values: CDR1 MGHRA, CDR2 YSYEKL. Deletions cut 5 bases from V and 0 bases from J, with 11 bases between. The CDR3 is 15 amino acids. CDR3 sequence (DNA): TGCGCCAGCAGCTTCCGTAGGAGCTCCTACAATGAGCAGTTCTTC. Translated: CASSFRRSSYNEQFF.

This clone was counted once. V usage is TRBV4-1 and J usage is TRBJ2-5; possibly TRBD2 for D (6 bases). This CDR3 spans 13 amino acids. With 5 bases removed from V and 5 bases from J, the gap between germline ends came to 12 bases. Germline V gives CDR1 MGHRA, CDR2 YSYEKL. The CDR3 here is CASSRGGEETQYF. DNA of the CDR3: TGCGCCAGCAGCAGGGGAGGTGAGGAGACCCAGTACTTC.

The chain is built from TRBV6-1 and TRBJ1-1; possible D gene TRBD1, 5 bases. Trimming removed 6 bases at V and 5 bases at J, with 13 bases between. The CDR3 is 13 residues long. Germline V lookup: CDR1 MNHNS, CDR2 SASEGT. CDR3 loop: CASSAGHGTEAFF. The CDR3 DNA reads TGTGCCAGCAGCGCCGGACATGGAACTGAAGCTTTCTTT.

The chain recombines TRBV5-6 with TRBJ1-5; a possible D gene is TRBD1 (5 bases). With 0 bases removed from V and 1 base from J, the gap between germline ends came to 5 bases. The CDR3 sequence is 14 residues long. Germline CDR1 is SGHDT and CDR2 is YYEEEE. CDR3 amino acids: CASSLGQSNQPQHF. The CDR3 DNA reads TGTGCCAGCAGCTTGGGACAGAGCAATCAGCCCCAGCATTTT.

J is TRBJ1-6 and V is TRBV2; 7 nucleotides match TRBD1. Germline V gives CDR1 SNHLY, CDR2 FYNNEI. Trimming took 4 bases from V and 8 from J; bases not matched to a gene: 8. The CDR3 covers 15 residues. Here the CDR3 DNA reads TGTGCCAGCAGTGCAGAAGGGGGCGAGGATTCACCCCTCCACTTT. Its protein is CASSAEGGEDSPLHF. The entire variable domain, with the rest obtained from reference TRBV2 and TRBJ1-6, is as follows: EPEVTQTPSHQVTQMGQEVILRCVPISNHLYFYWYRQILGQKVEFLVSFYNNEISEKSEIFDDQFSVERPDGSNFTLKIRSTKLEDSAMYFCASSAEGGEDSPLHFGNGTRLTVT.

DNA of the CDR3: TGTGCCAGTAGTCCTCGGCCCGCAGGGATTGGTGGCTACACCTTC. This gives the protein CASSPRPAGIGGYTF. The chain is built from TRBV19 and TRBJ1-2, with D possibly matching TRBD1 (5 bases). CDR3 length: 15 residues. V was clipped by 5 bases and J by 7 bases, with 20 bases between them. The germline V gene encodes CDR1 LNHDA and CDR2 SQIVND (reference sequence). The entire variable domain, with the rest obtained from reference TRBV19 and TRBJ1-2, is as follows: DGGITQSPKYLFRKEGQNVTLSCEQNLNHDAMYWYRQDPGQGLRLIYYSQIVNDFQKGDIAEGYSVSREKKESFPLTVTSAQKNPTAFYLCASSPRPAGIGGYTFGSGTRLTVV.

The rearrangement joins TRBV27 to TRBJ2-1; 7 bases map to TRBD1. Germline-derived CDR1 and CDR2 are MNHEY and SMNVEV (reference sequence). The CDR3 totals 15 residues. J was trimmed by 3 bases and V by 6 bases; bases with no gene match: 8. For the CDR3, the DNA is TGTGCCAGCAGCCTAGGGACAGACCTCTACAATGAGCAGTTCTTC. It specifies CASSLGTDLYNEQFF.

This sequence joins TRBV5-1 and TRBJ2-7; the D gene is possibly TRBD1 (6 bases). There are 13 residues in the CDR3. V gave up 3 bases and J gave up 3 bases, with 10 bases separating them. Per the germline V gene, CDR1 is SGHRS and CDR2 is YFSETQ. The CDR3 region has the DNA TGCGCCAGCAGCTCGACAGGAAACTACGAGCAGTACTTC. This translates into CASSSTGNYEQYF.

The chain joins TRBV6-1 to TRBJ2-2; 9 bases align to TRBD1. This CDR3 has 15 amino acids. J gave up 3 bases and V 6 bases, and 5 bases lay outside the gene matches. Per the germline V gene, CDR1 is MNHNS and CDR2 is SASEGT. CDR3 in DNA: TGTGCCAGCAGCCGGGACAGGGTAGACACCGGGGAGCTGTTTTTT. Amino acids: CASSRDRVDTGELFF.

The chain recombines TRBV6-1 with TRBJ2-1, with D possibly being TRBD2 (5 bases). This CDR3 comprises 12 residues. Germline CDR1 is MNHNS and CDR2 is SASEGT. Trimming stripped 3 bases from V and 6 bases from J, with 6 bases between. This CDR3 reads CASSDGGNEQFF. CDR3 in DNA: TGTGCCAGCAGTGACGGAGGCAATGAGCAGTTCTTC.

The rearrangement joins TRBV10-3 to TRBJ2-2; 9 bases align to TRBD1. Trimming removed 2 bases from V and 6 bases from J; junction bases left unmatched: 10. Germline CDR1 reads ENHRY; CDR2 reads SYGVKD. This CDR3 is built from 17 residues. The CDR3 sequence is CAISEHRDRASPGELFF. CDR3 nucleotide sequence: TGTGCCATCAGTGAGCATCGGGACAGGGCTTCCCCCGGGGAGCTGTTTTTT.